This T cell receptor beta chain came from a study of blood T cell repertoires in COVID-19. Only in-frame clones appear in the TCRdb table, and some are missing; sequencing was by immunoSEQ multiplex PCR. The table includes about 30,000 clones, about nine tenths detected once. The CDR3 totals 12 residues. Per germline, CDR1 DFQATT and CDR2 SNEGSKA (reference sequence). V was pared by 3 bases and J by 5 bases, with 2 bases of the junction left unmatched. The sequenced sample consisted of peripheral blood. This TCR derives from a human donor with active COVID-19. The donor label of this sample is uncertain. This chain connects TRBV20-1 to TRBJ1-1, with TRBD1 matching 8 bases. In DNA, the CDR3 is TGCAGTGCTAGTGACAGGGGAACTGAAGCTTTCTTT. This encodes CSASDRGTEAFF.